This T cell receptor beta chain derives from a study of cytomegalovirus exposure and HLA in healthy donors. As to this clone: Its antigen is currently unknown.

Regarding the study as a whole: Reports described diagnosis of cytomegalovirus status by the classifier as highly specific and sensitive. A subsequent analysis found that TCR clusters from the first cohort also tended to co-occur in the 130 or so validation repertoires, with 90% to 95% of cluster scores above 0. Cytomegalovirus association was listed for 170 or so TCR beta chains.

V was pared by 4 bases and J by 0 bases, with 7 bases between. The germline V gene has CDR1 SGHRS and CDR2 YFSETQ. CDR3 length: 13 residues. Repertoires were generated with immunoSEQ multiplex PCR, while TCRdb's copy carries only in-frame clones and drops some. The sample contains fewer than 250,000 clones, roughly 89% of which appear only once. The specimen was PBMCs. The chain joins TRBV5-1 to TRBJ2-5, with D maybe TRBD1 (6 bases). The clonotype was recovered from a man aged 18 to 30 in good health and CMV-seronegative. The CDR3 reads CASSRDNQETQYF. CDR3 bases: TGCGCCAGCAGCCGGGACAACCAAGAGACCCAGTACTTC.